The 8 T cell receptor beta chains presented below share a single source sample, sequenced in a study of T cell responses to AZD1222 COVID-19 vaccine. Data came from immunoSEQ multiplex PCR; TCRdb stores just in-frame clones and leaves some out. The sample shows some 190,000 clones, roughly 92% of them seen only once. Sequenced here: peripheral blood, sampled on day 0 of AZD1222 vaccination. The receptor source for this set is an adult in good health.

V and J are TRBV5-4 and TRBJ2-7; the match to TRBD2 covers 7 bases. The ends lost 4 bases at V and 5 bases at J; junction bases unmatched: 9. The germline V gene has CDR1 SGHNT and CDR2 YYREEE (reference sequence). The length of the CDR3 is 14 residues. The chain's CDR3 is CASSPAGTFHEQYF. The CDR3 nucleotides are TGTGCCAGCAGCCCAGCGGGGACCTTTCACGAGCAGTACTTC.

This chain links TRBV18 with TRBJ2-7; D unclear. CDR1 and CDR2 from the germline V gene are KGHSH and LQKENI. Deletions cut 5 bases from V and 7 bases from J, with 9 bases between. The CDR3 sequence is 11 residues long. As DNA, the CDR3 is TGTGCCAGCTCAGGAGACATGGAGCAGTACTTC. This translates into CASSGDMEQYF.

The chain employs TRBV7-9 and TRBJ1-2; 8 nucleotides match TRBD1. The V segment lost 1 base and the J segment 6 bases; nucleotides outside the gene matches: 7. Germline values: CDR1 SEHNR, CDR2 FQNEAQ (reference sequence). The CDR3 runs to 15 residues. CDR3 bases: TGTGCCAGCAGCTTAGTGGCTGGGACAGGCGATGGCTACACCTTC. It encodes CASSLVAGTGDGYTF.

The V call is TRBV5-4, the J call TRBJ2-7, with 9 nucleotides matching TRBD1. The CDR3 covers 16 residues. V trimming: 4 bases; J trimming: 5 bases; junction bases outside the gene matches: 13. CDR1 and CDR2 (germline): SGHNT, YYREEE (reference sequence). For the CDR3, the DNA is TGTGCCAGCAGCCCCCCGCTAGGGACAGGGACCAACGAGCAGTACTTC. Its protein is CASSPPLGTGTNEQYF.

The V gene is TRBV7-6, the J gene TRBJ2-7; D unresolved. The length of the CDR3 is 17 residues. Germline values: CDR1 SGHVS, CDR2 FNYEAQ. Trimming shortened V by 1 base and J by 0 bases, and 16 bases separated the two germline ends. The CDR3 region has the DNA TGTGCCAGCAGCTTAGTACTCAGGCAGGCACTCTCCTACGAGCAGTACTTC. The encoded protein is CASSLVLRQALSYEQYF.

The V call is TRBV5-1, the J call TRBJ2-5, with D possibly matching TRBD2 (7 bases). This CDR3 spans 16 amino acids. V lost 0 bases, J lost 4 bases, and 16 bases lay in between. CDR1 and CDR2 from the germline V gene are SGHRS and YFSETQ. CDR3 in amino acids: CASSLAGGGVRETQYF. The CDR3 DNA follows: TGCGCCAGCAGCTTGGCCGGCGGGGGCGTGCGAGAGACCCAGTACTTC.

This clone was counted only a few times. This chain joins TRBV21-1 and TRBJ2-7; the table assigns TRBD2, which was not confirmed against the DNA. TRBV21-1 is annotated as a pseudogene. The CDR3 is 16 residues long. CDR3 DNA: TGTGCCAGCAGCAAAGATCGCCTAGCGGTATACTACGAGCAGTACTTC. Encoded protein: CASSKDRLAVYYEQYF.

V usage is TRBV24-1 and J usage is TRBJ2-3; possibly TRBD2 for D (6 bases). V dropped 5 bases and J dropped 1 base, with 9 bases sitting between them. Germline CDR1 KGHDR, CDR2 SFDVKD. The CDR3 sequence is 14 residues long. CDR3: CATSVGGGTDTQYF. The CDR3 bases are TGTGCCACCAGTGTGGGGGGAGGCACAGATACGCAGTATTTT.